These 26 T cell receptor beta chains originate from one sample sequenced in a study of cytomegalovirus exposure and HLA in healthy donors. The primer mix had 60 Vbeta and 13 Jbeta primers. Data came from immunoSEQ multiplex PCR; TCRdb stores just in-frame clones and leaves some out. The repertoire has roughly 230,000 clones, around 90% of them found once; the top ten carry roughly 1.5%. The sequenced sample was PBMCs. Receptors originate from a girl aged 2 to 10 in good health and CMV-seronegative.

V and J are TRBV6-4 and TRBJ2-1, with 9 bases fitting TRBD1. Germline V gene lookup returns CDR1 MRHNA and CDR2 SNTAGT. This CDR3 region has 14 residues. V dropped 6 bases and J dropped 6; count of bases not matched to a gene: 6. Here the CDR3 DNA reads TGTGCCAGCAGGGGCGGGACAGGGCTCAATGAGCAGTTCTTC. This sequence encodes CASRGGTGLNEQFF.

Note on this clone: Mismatch with germline at one junction end may stem from a read error. The V gene is TRBV7-7, the J gene TRBJ1-3; D call uncertain. Germline assignment: CDR1 SSHAT and CDR2 FNYEAQ (reference sequence). The CDR3 consists of 13 residues. The DNA for the CDR3 is TGTGCTAGCAGCCCTTCTTCTGGAAACACCATATATTTT. Its translation is CASSPSSGNTIYF.

The chain is built from TRBV10-1 and TRBJ2-3; TRBD2 aligns across 8 bases. The junction had 8 bases not matched to a gene; V was cut back by 3 bases and J by 3 bases. Germline CDR1 is WNHNN and CDR2 is SYGVQD (reference sequence). The CDR3 sequence is 16 residues long. The CDR3 DNA follows: TGCGCCAGCAGTGATCGGACGGGACTAGGAACAGATACGCAGTATTTT. Its protein product is CASSDRTGLGTDTQYF.

This clone was detected once. The rearrangement uses TRBV30 and TRBJ1-1, with 7 bases lining up with TRBD1. V was pared by 4 bases and J by 0 bases, with 11 bases of the junction left unmatched. The CDR3 is made up of 16 amino acids. CDR1 is GTSNPN, CDR2 SVGIG, per germline (reference sequence). The CDR3 nucleotides are TGTGCCTGGATGATCGAGGGGGCCGTGGTGAACACTGAAGCTTTCTTT. Its protein is CAWMIEGAVVNTEAFF.

The V call is TRBV10-3, the J call TRBJ2-2; 9 nucleotides align to TRBD1. The CDR3 runs to 16 residues. V lost 2 bases to trimming and J lost 5 bases; unmatched junction nucleotides: 6. Germline loops: CDR1 ENHRY, CDR2 SYGVKD. This CDR3 is CAISEPGQGLTGELFF. The CDR3 bases are TGTGCCATCAGTGAGCCGGGACAGGGTCTAACCGGGGAGCTGTTTTTT.

The gene calls are TRBV5-1 and TRBJ2-1; a possible D gene is TRBD1 (5 bases). This CDR3 contains 16 residues. Trimming removed 0 bases from V and 8 bases from J, with 18 bases in between. Germline CDR1 is SGHRS and CDR2 is YFSETQ. CDR3 DNA sequence: TGCGCCAGCAGCTTGGCCAGGGTAGAAGCAAGGGATGAGCAGTTCTTC. Translation: CASSLARVEARDEQFF.

The rearrangement uses TRBV5-6 and TRBJ1-5, with 10 bases identical to TRBD1. This CDR3 is built from 16 residues. CDR1 is SGHDT, CDR2 YYEEEE, per germline. V dropped 4 bases and J dropped 3; count of bases not matched to a gene: 7. This CDR3 reads CASSLGTGENNQPQHF. In nucleotides, the CDR3 is TGTGCCAGCAGCCTCGGGACAGGGGAGAACAATCAGCCCCAGCATTTT.

The gene calls are TRBV5-4 and TRBJ2-5, with 8 bases matching TRBD2. The CDR3 extends over 14 amino acids. Trimming at V came to 4 bases and at J to 4 bases, leaving 6 bases not matched to a gene. CDR1 and CDR2 (germline): SGHNT, YYREEE (reference sequence). In DNA form, the CDR3 reads TGTGCCAGCAGCCTTGGTCGGGGGGGAGAGACCCAGTACTTC. Translating gives CASSLGRGGETQYF.

In its sample, this clone was seen once. V and J are TRBV6-1 and TRBJ1-5; 9 nucleotides agree with TRBD1. Germline V gives CDR1 MNHNS, CDR2 SASEGT. With V trimmed by 6 bases and J by 7 bases, 7 bases remained unmatched. The CDR3 is 14 amino acids. The CDR3 loop reads CASRGQGSWQPQHF. CDR3 DNA sequence: TGTGCCAGCAGGGGACAGGGTTCTTGGCAGCCCCAGCATTTT.

V usage is TRBV10-3 and J usage is TRBJ2-1; tentatively, D is TRBD1 (5 bases). The CDR3 length is 18 residues. CDR1 and CDR2 from the germline V gene are ENHRY and SYGVKD. Trimming removed 2 bases at V and 5 bases at J, with 22 bases between. CDR3 protein: CAISEPRRAGKTNNEQFF. CDR3 coding DNA: TGTGCCATCAGTGAGCCACGCCGAGCAGGGAAAACTAACAATGAGCAGTTCTTC.

The chain combines TRBV18 with TRBJ2-1, with 8 bases identical to TRBD1. The J segment lost 6 bases and the V segment lost 3 bases, leaving 4 bases of the junction unmatched. CDR1 KGHSH and CDR2 LQKENI come from the germline V gene. The CDR3 has 14 residues. This chain's CDR3 is CASSPPGQVNEQFF. Written as DNA, the CDR3 is TGTGCCAGCTCACCCCCGGGACAGGTCAATGAGCAGTTCTTC.

The chain joins TRBV30 to TRBJ2-1; D is ambiguous. Germline V gives CDR1 GTSNPN, CDR2 SVGIG (reference sequence). Trimming took off 3 bases at V and 8 bases at J, with 11 bases between the two ends. This CDR3 contains 12 residues. Written as DNA, the CDR3 is TGTGCCTGGAGAAATTTGGGCCATGAGCAGTTCTTC. Amino acid sequence: CAWRNLGHEQFF.

This sequence joins TRBV19 and TRBJ2-7; TRBD2 agrees at 14 bases. V lost 5 bases and J lost 6; bases outside the gene matches: 6. The CDR3 sequence is 15 residues long. Germline V gene lookup returns CDR1 LNHDA and CDR2 SQIVND (reference sequence). The CDR3 coding sequence is TGTGCCAGTAGTCAAGGGGGACTAGCGGGAGCCGAGCAGTACTTC. Amino acid sequence: CASSQGGLAGAEQYF. Drawing the rest from reference TRBV19 and TRBJ2-7, the complete variable domain is DGGITQSPKYLFRKEGQNVTLSCEQNLNHDAMYWYRQDPGQGLRLIYYSQIVNDFQKGDIAEGYSVSREKKESFPLTVTSAQKNPTAFYLCASSQGGLAGAEQYFGPGTRLTVT.

The V call is TRBV10-2, the J call TRBJ1-3; perhaps TRBD1 as D (6 bases). This CDR3 is 15 amino acids long. Per germline, CDR1 WSHSY and CDR2 SAAADI. V gave up 2 bases and J gave up 2 bases, with 10 bases separating them. The CDR3 nucleotides read TGCGCCAGCAGTGAGGTAGCAGGGGCTGGAAACACCATATATTTT. This encodes CASSEVAGAGNTIYF.

This clone was counted a few times. This chain uses TRBV6-1 with TRBJ1-6; weak D call: TRBD1 (6 bases). Germline CDR1 and CDR2: MNHNS and SASEGT. Deletions cut 2 bases from V and 9 bases from J, with 14 bases between. The length of the CDR3 is 15 residues. The CDR3 DNA reads TGTGCCAGCAGTGAATCAGGGGCCGGACGTTCACCCCTCCACTTT. Translation gives CASSESGAGRSPLHF.

The V call is TRBV29-1, the J call TRBJ2-1; TRBD1 aligns across 8 bases. This CDR3 spans 12 amino acids. Trimming cost V 4 bases and J 9 bases; bases outside gene matches: 5. Germline V gene lookup returns CDR1 SQVTM and CDR2 ANQGSEA. Here the CDR3 DNA reads TGCAGCGTTGTAACAGGGGGTGGTGAGCAGTTCTTC. Translating gives CSVVTGGGEQFF.

The chain links TRBV4-1 to TRBJ1-3; 7 bases agree with TRBD1. V lost 0 bases, J lost 2 bases, and 4 bases stayed unmatched. Per germline, CDR1 MGHRA and CDR2 YSYEKL. This CDR3 comprises 16 residues. In DNA form, the CDR3 reads TGCGCCAGCAGCCAAGAGCTGACAGGGACTGGAAACACCATATATTTT. Translation gives CASSQELTGTGNTIYF.

The rearrangement joins TRBV27 to TRBJ1-4; the D gene is possibly TRBD1 (5 bases). V lost 2 bases, J lost 7 bases, and 11 bases lay in between. The CDR3 spans 14 residues. The germline gives CDR1 MNHEY, CDR2 SMNVEV (reference sequence). The CDR3: CASSLGGGREKLFF. DNA of the CDR3: TGTGCCAGCAGTTTAGGGGGGGGACGTGAAAAACTGTTTTTT.

The gene calls are TRBV29-1 and TRBJ2-3; TRBD1 matches 10 bases. V shed 4 bases and J 0 bases; nucleotides not matched to a gene: 1. The CDR3 length is 14 residues. Germline V gives CDR1 SQVTM, CDR2 ANQGSEA. The CDR3 DNA sequence: TGCAGCGTTGTGGGACAGGGGAGCACAGATACGCAGTATTTT. It specifies CSVVGQGSTDTQYF.

The V and J genes are TRBV18 and TRBJ2-5; 7 bases fit TRBD2. CDR1 is KGHSH, CDR2 LQKENI, per germline. V trimming: 0 bases; J trimming: 11 bases; junction bases outside the gene matches: 9. The CDR3 is 14 amino acids. CDR3 residues: CASSPPMVAGHQYF. CDR3 sequence (DNA): TGTGCCAGCTCACCACCGATGGTAGCGGGCCATCAGTACTTC.

The chain couples TRBV6-5 to TRBJ2-7; 7 bases map to TRBD2. The length of the CDR3 is 15 residues. J gave up 0 bases and V 6 bases, and 8 bases lay outside the gene matches. CDR1 is MNHEY and CDR2 is SVGAGI in the germline V gene. Here the CDR3 reads CASSPGLPHSYEQYF. In DNA, the CDR3 is TGTGCCAGCAGCCCGGGACTACCTCACTCCTACGAGCAGTACTTC.

The chain recombines TRBV6-5 with TRBJ2-1, with D possibly being TRBD2 (5 bases). The CDR3 spans 15 residues. Deletions cut 2 bases from V and 5 bases from J, with 13 bases between. Germline V gene lookup returns CDR1 MNHEY and CDR2 SVGAGI. The CDR3 spells CASSYTIDYHNEQFF. As DNA, the CDR3 is TGTGCCAGCAGTTACACTATCGACTACCACAATGAGCAGTTCTTC.

This chain connects TRBV19 to TRBJ2-2; D perhaps matches TRBD1 (5 bases). The CDR3 loop spans 15 amino acids. V was pared by 0 bases and J by 6 bases, with 11 bases between. Germline V lookup: CDR1 LNHDA, CDR2 SQIVND (reference sequence). The CDR3 sequence: CASSIEAGLAGELFF. The CDR3 DNA follows: TGTGCCAGTAGTATAGAGGCAGGGTTGGCCGGGGAGCTGTTTTTT.

The V and J genes are TRBV7-8 and TRBJ2-3; 13 bases agree with TRBD2. With 4 bases clipped from V and 13 bases from J, the junction kept 2 bases outside the gene matches. The CDR3 runs to 12 residues. Germline CDR1 reads SGHVS; CDR2 reads FQNEAQ. The CDR3 region has the DNA TGTGCCAGCAGCTCAGGGACTAGCGGGAAGTATTTT. Translating it yields CASSSGTSGKYF.

The CDR3 DNA is TGCGCCAGCAGCTTGGAAGAGGTCTATGGCTACACCTTC. It encodes CASSLEEVYGYTF. V is TRBV5-1 and J is TRBJ1-2; D remains ambiguous. Per the germline V gene, CDR1 is SGHRS and CDR2 is YFSETQ. V was trimmed by 0 bases and J by 4 bases, leaving 7 bases between them. This CDR3 comprises 13 residues.

The rearrangement uses TRBV13 and TRBJ1-1; the match to TRBD1 covers 8 bases. Per the germline V gene, CDR1 is PRHDT and CDR2 is FYEKMQ (reference sequence). V shed 2 bases, J shed 0 bases, and the junction held 8 bases outside the gene matches. The CDR3 has 17 amino acids. In nucleotides, the CDR3 is TGTGCCAGCAGCTTAACCCCGACAGGGGCCATGAACACTGAAGCTTTCTTT. This translates into CASSLTPTGAMNTEAFF.